This T cell receptor (beta chain) was obtained from a study of CD8 T cells in ankylosing spondylitis. General study findings and limits: A motif in TCR beta, a set of 8 or 9 highly homologous variants, appeared characteristic of ankylosing spondylitis blood. Disease-linked clones bore a CD8+ phenotype, appearing relatively rarely in peripheral blood.

Making use of molecular barcodes, quantitative 5'-RACE generated TCR beta libraries. Using its own MiXCR run on the 5' RACE reads, TCRdb lists one record per CDR3 protein. The repertoire holds 200,000 to 250,000 distinct CDR3 sequences, with approximately 20% as singletons. V gave up 5 bases and J gave up 5 bases, with 12 bases separating them. Germline assignment: CDR1 MNHEY and CDR2 SMNVEV (reference sequence). The CDR3 has 13 amino acids. With respect to this clonotype: Its antigen is unknown.

V and J are TRBV27 and TRBJ2-5; the D gene could be TRBD1 or TRBD2 (5 bases each). The source material was blood, either unsorted or a sorted T cell fraction (not recorded which). This receptor was taken from a male donor with ankylosing spondylitis. The CDR3 DNA follows: TGTGCCAGCAGTAACTGGGACCGGGAGACCCAGTACTTC. Protein product: CASSNWDRETQYF.